Listed here are 7 T cell receptor beta chains from one sample, sequenced in a study of T cell responses to AZD1222 COVID-19 vaccine. Clones were read by immunoSEQ multiplex PCR, and TCRdb kept only the in-frame ones, dropping some. This table holds roughly 100,000 clones, about 90% found once. Sequencing used peripheral blood, obtained on day 0 of AZD1222 vaccination. The receptors come from an adult in good health.

The V call is TRBV12-3 or TRBV12-4, the J call TRBJ1-2, with unresolved D. V gave up 7 bases and J gave up 7 bases, with 16 bases separating them. The CDR3 totals 13 residues. The CDR3 region is CASTPSTRGGYTF. The CDR3 coding sequence is TGTGCCAGCACCCCATCGACCCGTGGTGGCTACACCTTC.

The chain has TRBV7-2 and TRBJ2-2, with TRBD1 matching over 11 bases. V was clipped by 6 bases and J by 7 bases; unmatched bases: 7. The CDR3 consists of 15 residues. Germline V gene sequence: CDR1 SGHTA, CDR2 FQGNSA. Here the CDR3 reads CASSSGQGGVGELFF. The CDR3 DNA follows: TGTGCCAGCAGTTCGGGACAGGGGGGCGTCGGGGAGCTGTTTTTT.

To note about this clone: One end of the junction does not line up with germline, which may come from a read error. The chain combines TRBV7-7 with TRBJ2-2; 8 positions agree with TRBD2. This CDR3 region has 16 residues. Germline lookup yields CDR1 SSHAT and CDR2 FNYEAQ (reference sequence). The CDR3 reads CASSSVSGTRTGELFF. CDR3 sequence (DNA): TGTGCTAGCAGCTCCGTTAGCGGGACGCGGACCGGGGAGCTGTTTTTT.

V usage is TRBV11-2 and J usage is TRBJ1-6; D is undetermined. Trimming removed 0 bases at V and 5 bases at J, with 8 bases between. Germline lookup yields CDR1 SGHAT and CDR2 FQNNGV. The CDR3 is made up of 15 amino acids. CDR3 DNA: TGTGCCAGCAGCTTAGATCCGGCGCATAATTCACCCCTCCACTTT. Translation: CASSLDPAHNSPLHF.

The CDR3 region is CATSRDVRGNKNIQYF. In DNA form, the CDR3 reads TGTGCCACCAGCAGAGATGTAAGGGGCAACAAAAACATTCAGTACTTC. V usage is TRBV15 and J usage is TRBJ2-4, with D perhaps matching TRBD1 (5 bases). Trimming cost V 0 bases and J 3 bases, with 12 bases left between them. In germline, CDR1 is LNHNV, CDR2 YYDKDF (reference sequence). This CDR3 spans 16 amino acids.

The genes are TRBV5-5 and TRBJ2-3, with 11 bases aligning to TRBD2. This CDR3 contains 19 residues. Trimming took 2 bases from V and 2 from J; bases not matched to a gene: 13. Germline CDR1 is SGHKS and CDR2 is YYEKEE (reference sequence). CDR3 sequence: CASSFTLWVAGGSTDTQYF. The CDR3 region has the DNA TGTGCCAGCAGCTTTACATTGTGGGTAGCGGGAGGGTCCACAGATACGCAGTATTTT.

The V call is TRBV19, the J call TRBJ2-5; tentatively, D is TRBD2 (7 bases). The germline gives CDR1 LNHDA, CDR2 SQIVND (reference sequence). Trimming took 3 bases from V and 4 from J, leaving 12 bases between them. The CDR3 is 14 amino acids. The CDR3 here is CASSILRGGETQYF. The CDR3 coding sequence is TGTGCCAGTAGTATCCTGAGGGGGGGAGAGACCCAGTACTTC.